What follows describes a single TCR beta chain. Its antigen is not identified. Other DNA sequences within the sample encode an identical CDR3. This specimen belongs to a study of radiotherapy plus CTLA-4 blockade in lung cancer. Overall study: Among all patients, around 19% showed objective responses, while 30% to 35% had disease control.

Method: immunoSEQ multiplex PCR; TCRdb's copy keeps in-frame clones and lacks some. The sample lists over 85,000 clones, approximately 80% occurring once. The CDR3 is 13 amino acids. Germline V gene sequence: CDR1 SNHLY, CDR2 FYNNEI. The J segment lost 4 bases and the V segment lost 9 bases, leaving 5 bases of the junction unmatched. Study-wide points: Expansion in blood of tumor-derived TCR clones was seen after radiotherapy plus ipilimumab.

The clonotype originates from a human donor with non-small cell lung cancer that progressed on radiotherapy plus ipilimumab. This chain joins TRBV2 and TRBJ1-4; 7 bases are shared with TRBD1. The sample was peripheral blood, taken from a patient treated with radiotherapy plus ipilimumab. CDR3 amino acids: CASIRDSNEKLFF. The CDR3, as DNA: TGTGCCAGTATCCGGGACAGTAATGAAAAACTGTTTTTT.